Following are 2 T cell receptor beta chains from one sample sequenced in a study of blood T cell repertoires in COVID-19. Using immunoSEQ multiplex PCR, the repertoire was profiled, and TCRdb retains in-frame clones only, with some absent. The sample lists around 240,000 clones; 70% to 90% were seen once. The specimen was peripheral blood. These receptors were obtained from a man in his forties with acute or convalescent COVID-19.

The genes are TRBV6-5 and TRBJ2-5; D perhaps matches TRBD2 (5 bases). The CDR3 sequence is 14 residues long. V was pared by 6 bases and J by 3 bases, with 14 bases between. Germline V CDR1 and CDR2: MNHEY, SVGAGI. CDR3 bases: TGTGCCAGCAGCCGGACTTCTTCAAAAGAGACCCAGTACTTC. Its translation: CASSRTSSKETQYF.

The chain recombines TRBV18 with TRBJ1-1, with 7 bases aligning to TRBD1. The CDR3 spans 15 residues. The V and J ends lost 4 bases and 1 base, in that order; junction bases with no gene match: 6. Germline V gene lookup returns CDR1 KGHSH and CDR2 LQKENI. For the CDR3, the DNA is TGTGCCAGCTCACAAGGGGGACAGCAGAACACTGAAGCTTTCTTT. It translates to CASSQGGQQNTEAFF.